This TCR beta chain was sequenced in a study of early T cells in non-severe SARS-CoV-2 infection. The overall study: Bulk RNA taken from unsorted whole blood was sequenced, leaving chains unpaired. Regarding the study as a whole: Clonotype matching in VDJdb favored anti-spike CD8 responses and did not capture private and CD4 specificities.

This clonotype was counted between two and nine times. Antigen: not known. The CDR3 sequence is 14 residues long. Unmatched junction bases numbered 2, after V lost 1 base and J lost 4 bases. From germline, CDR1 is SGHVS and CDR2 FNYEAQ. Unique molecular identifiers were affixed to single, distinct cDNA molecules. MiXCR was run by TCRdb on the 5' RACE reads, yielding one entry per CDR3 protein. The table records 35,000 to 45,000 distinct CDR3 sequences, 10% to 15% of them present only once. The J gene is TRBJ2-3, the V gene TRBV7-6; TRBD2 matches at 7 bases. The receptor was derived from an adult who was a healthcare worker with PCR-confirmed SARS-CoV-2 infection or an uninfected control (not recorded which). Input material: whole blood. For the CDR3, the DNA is TGTGCCAGCAGCTTAGGCGGGAGTTCAGATACGCAGTATTTT. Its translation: CASSLGGSSDTQYF.